The rows below give T cell receptor beta chains drawn from one sample of a study of OX40 agonist ivuxolimab in advanced cancers. Profiled with immunoSEQ multiplex PCR; TCRdb holds only in-frame clones, not every one. The sample shows about 150,000 clones, 90% to 95% of them seen only once. The source was CD4+ or CD8+ T cells sorted from blood, collected in a trial of the OX40 agonist ivuxolimab. The receptors stem from an adult with an advanced solid tumor such as melanoma, head and neck, liver or kidney cancer. Both conserved end residues are part of each CDR3. The D gene is left open where the match is weak. The size entry is marked missing in some rows and otherwise reads once, few, many or a size class.

j_call: TRBJ2-2; v_call: TRBV6-1; clone_size: NA; d_call: NA; cdr3_aa: CASSERGQPNTGELFF; cdr3_nt: TGTGCCAGCAGTGAAAGGGGCCAACCTAACACCGGGGAGCTGTTTTTT
j_call: TRBJ1-2; v_call: TRBV5-1; clone_size: NA; d_call: TRBD1; cdr3_aa: CASSLGTGYGYTF; cdr3_nt: TGCGCCAGCAGCTTGGGGACAGGCTATGGCTACACCTTC
j_call: TRBJ1-4; v_call: TRBV5-4; clone_size: NA; d_call: TRBD1; cdr3_aa: CASSLEATGFATNEKLFF; cdr3_nt: TGTGCCAGCAGCTTGGAAGCGACAGGGTTCGCAACTAATGAAAAACTGTTTTTT
j_call: TRBJ1-2; v_call: TRBV5-6; clone_size: once; d_call: NA; cdr3_aa: CASSWGTGGTIYGYTF; cdr3_nt: TGTGCCAGCAGCTGGGGGACGGGAGGCACAATTTATGGTTACACCTTC
j_call: TRBJ2-7; v_call: TRBV28; clone_size: NA; d_call: NA; cdr3_aa: CASSLQGYEQYF; cdr3_nt: TGTGCCAGCAGCCTACAGGGTTACGAGCAGTACTTC
j_call: TRBJ2-1; v_call: TRBV19; clone_size: once; d_call: TRBD2; cdr3_aa: CASSIRGGMGHNEQFF; cdr3_nt: TGTGCCAGTAGTATAAGGGGAGGGATGGGCCACAATGAGCAGTTCTTC
j_call: TRBJ1-1; v_call: TRBV28; clone_size: NA; d_call: NA; cdr3_aa: CASSLYGWNTEAFF; cdr3_nt: TGTGCCAGCAGTTTATACGGCTGGAACACTGAAGCTTTCTTT
j_call: TRBJ1-6; v_call: TRBV6-1; clone_size: NA; d_call: NA; cdr3_aa: CASSEPVGRYNSPLHF; cdr3_nt: TGTGCCAGCAGTGAACCAGTGGGGAGGTATAATTCACCCCTCCACTTT
j_call: TRBJ1-2; v_call: TRBV27; clone_size: NA; d_call: TRBD1; cdr3_aa: CASSSGQGSGYTF; cdr3_nt: TGTGCCAGCAGTTCGGGACAGGGTTCTGGCTACACCTTC
j_call: TRBJ1-1; v_call: TRBV18; clone_size: once; d_call: NA; cdr3_aa: CASSPRQGRGTEAFF; cdr3_nt: TGTGCCAGCTCACCACGGCAGGGTCGAGGCACTGAAGCTTTCTTT
j_call: TRBJ2-7; v_call: TRBV9; clone_size: NA; d_call: TRBD2; cdr3_aa: CASSVGGTSGSHEQYF; cdr3_nt: TGTGCCAGCAGCGTAGGGGGGACTAGCGGGAGCCACGAGCAGTACTTC
j_call: TRBJ2-5; v_call: TRBV19; clone_size: NA; d_call: TRBD2; cdr3_aa: CASSIGLAGAQETQYF; cdr3_nt: TGTGCCAGTAGTATCGGACTAGCGGGGGCCCAAGAGACCCAGTACTTC
j_call: TRBJ2-1; v_call: TRBV2; clone_size: NA; d_call: NA; cdr3_aa: CASRVWVAAHNEQFF; cdr3_nt: TGTGCCAGCCGAGTATGGGTAGCGGCACACAATGAGCAGTTCTTC
j_call: TRBJ2-5; v_call: TRBV18; clone_size: NA; d_call: NA; cdr3_aa: CASSRSSDQETQYF; cdr3_nt: TGTGCCAGCTCCCGATCCTCGGACCAAGAGACCCAGTACTTC
j_call: TRBJ2-3; v_call: TRBV7-2; clone_size: NA; d_call: NA; cdr3_aa: CASSLRRTDTQYF; cdr3_nt: TGTGCCAGCAGCTTAAGGCGCACAGATACGCAGTATTTT
j_call: TRBJ2-3; v_call: TRBV6-5; clone_size: once; d_call: NA; cdr3_aa: CASRARAFTDTQYF; cdr3_nt: TGTGCCAGCAGGGCCCGGGCCTTCACAGATACGCAGTATTTT
j_call: TRBJ1-2; v_call: TRBV27; clone_size: NA; d_call: TRBD1; cdr3_aa: CASSSPGGQGARWGYTF; cdr3_nt: TGTGCCAGCAGTTCACCGGGGGGACAGGGGGCTCGGTGGGGCTACACCTTC
j_call: TRBJ2-3; v_call: TRBV7-9; clone_size: NA; d_call: NA; cdr3_aa: CAITTDTQYF; cdr3_nt: TGTGCCATCACCACAGATACGCAGTATTTT
j_call: TRBJ1-1; v_call: TRBV7-9; clone_size: once; d_call: NA; cdr3_aa: CASSLGINTEAFF; cdr3_nt: TGTGCCAGCAGCTTAGGGATAAACACTGAAGCTTTCTTT
j_call: TRBJ2-1; v_call: TRBV18; clone_size: NA; d_call: NA; cdr3_aa: CASSPQGSYNEQFF; cdr3_nt: TGTGCCAGCTCACCTCAGGGCTCCTACAATGAGCAGTTCTTC
j_call: TRBJ2-3; v_call: TRBV7-7; clone_size: once; d_call: TRBD2; cdr3_aa: CASSLGAGVPDTQYF; cdr3_nt: TGTGCTAGCAGCTTAGGGGCGGGAGTCCCAGATACGCAGTATTTT
j_call: TRBJ2-3; v_call: TRBV7-2; clone_size: NA; d_call: NA; cdr3_aa: CASSATSSTDTQYF; cdr3_nt: TGTGCCAGCAGCGCGACATCTAGCACAGATACGCAGTATTTT
j_call: TRBJ1-4; v_call: TRBV28; clone_size: NA; d_call: NA; cdr3_aa: CASSPTLPREKLFF; cdr3_nt: TGTGCCAGCAGCCCCACCCTCCCCCGAGAAAAACTGTTTTTT
j_call: TRBJ1-3; v_call: TRBV11-2; clone_size: NA; d_call: NA; cdr3_aa: CASSQGGDSIYF; cdr3_nt: TGTGCCAGCAGCCAAGGGGGGGATTCCATATATTTT
j_call: TRBJ2-1; v_call: TRBV5-6; clone_size: NA; d_call: NA; cdr3_aa: CASSSASRAPFF; cdr3_nt: TGTGCCAGCAGCTCGGCATCAAGGGCCCCGTTCTTC
j_call: TRBJ1-1; v_call: TRBV7-2; clone_size: NA; d_call: NA; cdr3_aa: CASSWGTEAFF; cdr3_nt: TGTGCCAGCAGCTGGGGAACTGAAGCTTTCTTT
j_call: TRBJ2-1; v_call: TRBV15; clone_size: NA; d_call: TRBD2; cdr3_aa: CATSRGLAGRNEQFF; cdr3_nt: TGTGCCACCAGCAGGGGGCTAGCGGGCAGGAATGAGCAGTTCTTC
j_call: TRBJ1-1; v_call: TRBV28; clone_size: NA; d_call: TRBD1; cdr3_aa: CASNRGNFDTEAFF; cdr3_nt: TGTGCCAGCAACAGGGGGAATTTCGACACTGAAGCTTTCTTT
j_call: TRBJ2-7; v_call: TRBV7-7; clone_size: NA; d_call: TRBD2; cdr3_aa: CASSPGLAELDEQYF; cdr3_nt: TGTGCTAGCAGCCCGGGACTAGCCGAGTTAGACGAGCAGTACTTC
j_call: TRBJ2-3; v_call: TRBV18; clone_size: NA; d_call: NA; cdr3_aa: CASSPGTFQYF; cdr3_nt: TGTGCCAGCTCACCGGGGACTTTCCAGTATTTT
j_call: TRBJ1-2; v_call: TRBV15; clone_size: NA; d_call: TRBD1; cdr3_aa: CATSPDRNYGYTF; cdr3_nt: TGTGCCACCAGCCCGGACAGGAACTATGGCTACACCTTC
j_call: TRBJ2-7; v_call: TRBV7-2; clone_size: NA; d_call: NA; cdr3_aa: CASSLATGPSEQYF; cdr3_nt: TGTGCCAGCAGCTTGGCGACAGGCCCCTCCGAGCAGTACTTC
j_call: TRBJ2-3; v_call: TRBV21-1; clone_size: NA; d_call: NA; cdr3_aa: CASSWIAGASTDTQYF; cdr3_nt: TGTGCCAGCAGCTGGATAGCGGGGGCTAGCACAGATACGCAGTATTTT
j_call: TRBJ2-1; v_call: TRBV4-3; clone_size: NA; d_call: TRBD1; cdr3_aa: CASSQEGTGGYNEQFF; cdr3_nt: TGCGCCAGCAGCCAAGAAGGGACAGGGGGGTACAATGAGCAGTTCTTC
j_call: TRBJ2-2; v_call: TRBV7-2; clone_size: NA; d_call: NA; cdr3_aa: CASRYQAPLNTGELFF; cdr3_nt: TGTGCCAGCAGGTATCAGGCTCCCTTGAACACCGGGGAGCTGTTTTTT
j_call: TRBJ2-5; v_call: TRBV5-1; clone_size: NA; d_call: TRBD1; cdr3_aa: CASSRDRGQQTQYF; cdr3_nt: TGCGCCAGCAGCCGGGACAGGGGGCAGCAGACCCAGTACTTC
j_call: TRBJ1-5; v_call: TRBV18; clone_size: NA; d_call: NA; cdr3_aa: CASSRMGGEIADQPQHF; cdr3_nt: TGTGCCAGCTCCCGGATGGGGGGGGAAATAGCGGATCAGCCCCAGCATTTT
j_call: TRBJ1-1; v_call: TRBV6-5; clone_size: NA; d_call: NA; cdr3_aa: CASSYSGQGITEAFF; cdr3_nt: TGTGCCAGCAGTTATTCGGGGCAGGGGATCACTGAAGCTTTCTTT
j_call: TRBJ2-7; v_call: TRBV5-1; clone_size: NA; d_call: NA; cdr3_aa: CASSHPMTSWEQYF; cdr3_nt: TGCGCCAGCAGCCATCCCATGACCAGCTGGGAGCAGTACTTC
j_call: TRBJ2-2; v_call: TRBV1; clone_size: NA; d_call: NA; cdr3_aa: CTSREKVTGELFF; cdr3_nt: TGCACCAGCAGGGAGAAGGTGACCGGGGAGCTGTTTTTT
j_call: TRBJ2-7; v_call: TRBV6-5; clone_size: NA; d_call: NA; cdr3_aa: CASSEVYRAYEQYF; cdr3_nt: TGTGCCAGCAGTGAAGTGTACAGGGCCTACGAGCAGTACTTC
j_call: TRBJ2-7; v_call: TRBV19; clone_size: NA; d_call: TRBD2; cdr3_aa: CASSTLAGGYEQYF; cdr3_nt: TGTGCCAGTAGTACACTAGCGGGGGGCTACGAGCAGTACTTC
j_call: TRBJ1-5; v_call: TRBV5-1; clone_size: NA; d_call: TRBD1; cdr3_aa: CASSLDGQGGQPQHF; cdr3_nt: TGCGCCAGCAGCTTGGACGGACAGGGTGGACAGCCCCAGCATTTT
j_call: TRBJ2-5; v_call: TRBV20-1; clone_size: NA; d_call: NA; cdr3_aa: CSAKSETQYF; cdr3_nt: TGCAGTGCTAAGTCAGAGACCCAGTACTTC
j_call: TRBJ1-4; v_call: TRBV7-2; clone_size: NA; d_call: NA; cdr3_aa: CASSLEGRSAGEKLFF; cdr3_nt: TGTGCCAGCAGCTTAGAAGGACGGAGTGCCGGGGAAAAACTGTTTTTT
j_call: TRBJ2-7; v_call: TRBV19; clone_size: NA; d_call: TRBD2; cdr3_aa: CASSTVPGLAGLTYEQYF; cdr3_nt: TGTGCCAGTAGTACCGTCCCGGGACTAGCGGGTCTCACCTACGAGCAGTACTTC
j_call: TRBJ2-1; v_call: TRBV19; clone_size: NA; d_call: TRBD1; cdr3_aa: CASSMTWDRGRNEQFF; cdr3_nt: TGTGCCAGTAGTATGACCTGGGACAGGGGGCGTAATGAGCAGTTCTTC
j_call: TRBJ1-2; v_call: TRBV5-1; clone_size: NA; d_call: NA; cdr3_aa: CASSLGRLEDGYTF; cdr3_nt: TGCGCCAGCAGCTTGGGTCGGTTAGAGGATGGCTACACCTTC
j_call: TRBJ2-1; v_call: TRBV10-3; clone_size: NA; d_call: NA; cdr3_aa: CATSSPSYNEQFF; cdr3_nt: TGTGCCACGTCTAGCCCCTCCTACAATGAGCAGTTCTTC
j_call: TRBJ2-2; v_call: TRBV28; clone_size: NA; d_call: TRBD1; cdr3_aa: CASRTNQGAGTGELFF; cdr3_nt: TGTGCCAGCAGGACCAATCAGGGGGCCGGCACCGGGGAGCTGTTTTTT
j_call: TRBJ1-5; v_call: TRBV20-1; clone_size: few; d_call: NA; cdr3_aa: CSASGNQPQHF; cdr3_nt: TGCAGTGCTAGCGGGAATCAGCCCCAGCATTTT
j_call: TRBJ2-7; v_call: TRBV4-3; clone_size: NA; d_call: NA; cdr3_aa: CASSQVVTPTGVSYEQYF; cdr3_nt: TGCGCCAGCAGCCAAGTGGTGACCCCAACGGGAGTCTCCTACGAGCAGTACTTC
j_call: TRBJ2-7; v_call: TRBV28; clone_size: NA; d_call: NA; cdr3_aa: CASINDRPPYEQYF; cdr3_nt: TGTGCCAGCATAAACGACAGGCCGCCCTACGAGCAGTACTTC
j_call: TRBJ1-5; v_call: TRBV6-6; clone_size: NA; d_call: NA; cdr3_aa: CASSYTVTGSIWPQHF; cdr3_nt: TGTGCCAGCAGTTACACAGTCACAGGGTCTATCTGGCCCCAGCATTTT
j_call: TRBJ2-1; v_call: TRBV15; clone_size: NA; d_call: TRBD2; cdr3_aa: CATSRETSGDVAKFF; cdr3_nt: TGTGCCACCAGCAGAGAGACTAGCGGAGACGTAGCAAAGTTCTTC
j_call: TRBJ2-3; v_call: TRBV7-9; clone_size: NA; d_call: TRBD2; cdr3_aa: CASSALAGAWDTQYF; cdr3_nt: TGTGCCAGCAGCGCGCTAGCGGGGGCCTGGGATACGCAGTATTTT
j_call: TRBJ2-2; v_call: TRBV9; clone_size: NA; d_call: TRBD2; cdr3_aa: CASTREGTSDTGELFF; cdr3_nt: TGTGCCAGCACCAGGGAAGGGACTAGCGATACCGGGGAGCTGTTTTTT
j_call: TRBJ1-1; v_call: TRBV6-1; clone_size: NA; d_call: TRBD1; cdr3_aa: CASQPTAGGVGEAFF; cdr3_nt: TGTGCCAGTCAACCAACGGCAGGGGGCGTCGGTGAAGCTTTCTTT
j_call: TRBJ2-3; v_call: TRBV6-6; clone_size: NA; d_call: TRBD2; cdr3_aa: CASSKSGGAPDTQYF; cdr3_nt: TGTGCCAGCTCGAAGAGCGGGGGGGCCCCAGATACGCAGTATTTT